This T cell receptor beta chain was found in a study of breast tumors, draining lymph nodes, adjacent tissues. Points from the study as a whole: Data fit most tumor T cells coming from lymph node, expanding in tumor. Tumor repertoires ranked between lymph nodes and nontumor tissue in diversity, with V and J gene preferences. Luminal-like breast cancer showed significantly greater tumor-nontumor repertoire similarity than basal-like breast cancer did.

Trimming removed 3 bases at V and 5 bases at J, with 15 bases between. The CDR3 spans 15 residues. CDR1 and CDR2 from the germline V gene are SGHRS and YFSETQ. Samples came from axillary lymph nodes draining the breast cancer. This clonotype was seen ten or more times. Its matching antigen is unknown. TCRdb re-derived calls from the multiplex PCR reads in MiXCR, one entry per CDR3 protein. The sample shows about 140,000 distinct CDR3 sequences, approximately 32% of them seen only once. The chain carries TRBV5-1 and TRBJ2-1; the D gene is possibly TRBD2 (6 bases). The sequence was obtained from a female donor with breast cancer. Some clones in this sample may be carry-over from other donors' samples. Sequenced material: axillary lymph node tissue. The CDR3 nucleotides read TGCGCCAGCAGCTGGGCCGGGACTTCTCACAATGAGCAGTTCTTC. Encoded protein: CASSWAGTSHNEQFF.